The 11 T cell receptor beta chains presented below share a single source sample, sequenced in a study of beta chain features in type 1 diabetes. Whole-study results and caveats: In every one of the four CD4+ subsets, TCRB CDR3s were moderately but significantly shorter in Type 1 diabetes patients.

What these receptors recognize is not known. Every isolated RNA sample was fully reverse transcribed, so sequencing captured expressed TCRB transcripts. Libraries were prepared by immunoSEQ multiplex PCR; TCRdb keeps only in-frame clonotypes and omits some of them. The table includes roughly 100,000 clones, around 30% detected once. The material sequenced was central memory CD4+ T cells from blood. The receptor source for this set is a young woman with type 1 diabetes.

This clone showed up just a few times. V gene TRBV30 combines with J gene TRBJ2-7; tentative D call: TRBD2 (5 bases). This CDR3 is built from 16 residues. From germline, CDR1 is GTSNPN and CDR2 SVGIG (reference sequence). V dropped 0 bases and J dropped 3 bases, with 18 bases sitting between them. CDR3 sequence: CAWSVPLAFQHYEQYF. The CDR3 nucleotides read TGTGCCTGGAGTGTACCCCTAGCTTTCCAACACTACGAGCAGTACTTC.

CDR3 sequence reads: CASSPRDRGASGHSYEQYF. The DNA for the CDR3 is TGTGCCAGCAGCCCCCGGGACAGGGGGGCTAGCGGGCACTCCTACGAGCAGTACTTC. The V call is TRBV9, the J call TRBJ2-7; 11 bases are shared with TRBD1. This CDR3 contains 19 residues. After removal of 4 bases from V and 0 bases from J, the junction contained 15 bases not matched to a gene. Germline lookup yields CDR1 SGDLS and CDR2 YYNGEE.

V is TRBV29-1 and J is TRBJ1-1, with D hard to call. The CDR3 contains 12 residues. Germline loops: CDR1 SQVTM, CDR2 ANQGSEA. V was trimmed by 6 bases and J by 1 base, leaving 9 bases between them. The CDR3, as DNA: TGCAGCGTGCACAGAGAGAACACTGAAGCTTTCTTT. Translated, it gives CSVHRENTEAFF.

In this sample, this clone turned up a few times. The V gene is TRBV30, the J gene TRBJ2-4; 11 bases line up with TRBD2. Germline CDR1 reads GTSNPN; CDR2 reads SVGIG (reference sequence). J lost 2 bases, V lost 0 bases, and 3 bases had no gene match. This CDR3 region has 16 residues. Written as DNA, the CDR3 is TGTGCCTGGAGTGTACGGACTAGCGGGCCCAAAAACATTCAGTACTTC. The encoded protein is CAWSVRTSGPKNIQYF.

The V call is TRBV30, the J call TRBJ1-1; 8 bases line up with TRBD1. The CDR3 totals 16 residues. CDR1 GTSNPN and CDR2 SVGIG come from the germline V gene (reference sequence). The V gene end was trimmed by 1 base and the J gene end by 1 base; junction bases not matched to a gene: 8. The CDR3 DNA is TGTGCCTGGAGTGGGGGACCGACAGGGGCGAACACTGAAGCTTTCTTT. It yields the protein CAWSGGPTGANTEAFF.

This clone was seen a few times. The V call is TRBV4-2, the J call TRBJ1-5, with 7 bases that match TRBD1. The V and J ends lost 0 bases and 8 bases, in that order; junction bases with no gene match: 16. The CDR3 runs to 18 residues. In germline, CDR1 is LGHNA, CDR2 YNFKEQ. The CDR3: CASSQDRQSQGEAEPQHF. The CDR3 bases are TGTGCCAGCAGCCAAGACAGACAATCCCAGGGGGAAGCTGAGCCCCAGCATTTT.

The chain carries TRBV7-2 and TRBJ1-1; D possibly corresponds to TRBD1 (5 bases). The CDR3 runs to 11 residues. Germline V CDR1 and CDR2: SGHTA, FQGNSA. V lost 8 bases to trimming and J lost 5 bases, with 9 bases between them. DNA for the CDR3: TGTGCCAGCCTCAGGGTAACTGAAGCTTTCTTT. It translates to CASLRVTEAFF.

V usage is TRBV30 and J usage is TRBJ1-5; TRBD1 matches 8 bases. J was trimmed by 3 bases and V by 0 bases; bases with no gene match: 7. Looked up from germline, CDR1 is GTSNPN and CDR2 is SVGIG (reference sequence). The CDR3 sequence is 16 residues long. The CDR3 nucleotides read TGTGCCTGGAGTGTACGCTGGGGACAGGACAATCAGCCCCAGCATTTT. Protein sequence: CAWSVRWGQDNQPQHF.

In this sample, this clone turned up a few times. This chain joins TRBV7-2 and TRBJ1-2, with 9 bases fitting TRBD1. V gave up 0 bases and J gave up 8 bases; unmatched junction bases: 7. The CDR3 is 15 amino acids. Germline CDR1 reads SGHTA; CDR2 reads FQGNSA. CDR3 sequence reads: CASSLAGTGYLGYTF. CDR3 bases: TGTGCCAGCAGCTTAGCGGGGACAGGGTACCTAGGCTACACCTTC.

The rearrangement links TRBV2 to TRBJ1-1, with unresolved D. CDR3 length: 12 residues. Germline CDR1 is SNHLY and CDR2 is FYNNEI. Between the trimmed V and J ends, which lost 7 bases and 1 base, there was a span of 7 bases. The chain's CDR3 is CASTGENTEAFF. CDR3 DNA sequence: TGTGCCAGCACCGGGGAGAACACTGAAGCTTTCTTT.

This clone was observed a few times. This rearrangement joins TRBV29-1 to TRBJ2-3; possibly TRBD2 for D (6 bases). CDR1 SQVTM and CDR2 ANQGSEA come from the germline V gene. Trimming took 6 bases from V and 3 from J, leaving 16 bases between them. This CDR3 region has 14 residues. The CDR3 DNA is TGCAGCGTCGGAAATAGCGGTAGTACAGATACGCAGTATTTT. It translates to CSVGNSGSTDTQYF.